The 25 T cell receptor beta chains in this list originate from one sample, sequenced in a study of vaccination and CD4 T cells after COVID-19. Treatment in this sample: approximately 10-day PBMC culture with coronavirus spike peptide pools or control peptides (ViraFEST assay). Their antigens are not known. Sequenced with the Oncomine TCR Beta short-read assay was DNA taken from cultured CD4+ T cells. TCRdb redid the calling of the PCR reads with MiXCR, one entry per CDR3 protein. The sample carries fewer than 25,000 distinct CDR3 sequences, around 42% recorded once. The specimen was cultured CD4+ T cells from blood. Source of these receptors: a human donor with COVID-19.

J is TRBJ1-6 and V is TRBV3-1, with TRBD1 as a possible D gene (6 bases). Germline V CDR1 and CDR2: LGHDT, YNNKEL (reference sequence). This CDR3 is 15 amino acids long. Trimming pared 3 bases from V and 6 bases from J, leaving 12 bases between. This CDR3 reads CASSQDSRGNSPLHF. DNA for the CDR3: TGTGCCAGCAGCCAGGACAGTAGGGGTAATTCACCCCTCCACTTT.

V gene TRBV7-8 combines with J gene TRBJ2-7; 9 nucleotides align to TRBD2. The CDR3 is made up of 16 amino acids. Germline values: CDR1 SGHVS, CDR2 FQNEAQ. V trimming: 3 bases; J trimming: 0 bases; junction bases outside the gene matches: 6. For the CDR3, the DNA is TGTGCCAGCAGCTTCCTTAGCGGGGGCCCCTCCTACGAGCAGTACTTC. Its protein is CASSFLSGGPSYEQYF.

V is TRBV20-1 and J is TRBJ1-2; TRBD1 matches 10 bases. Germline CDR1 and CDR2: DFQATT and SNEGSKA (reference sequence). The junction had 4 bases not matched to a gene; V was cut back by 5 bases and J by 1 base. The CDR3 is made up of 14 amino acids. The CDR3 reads CSARQGASNYGYTF. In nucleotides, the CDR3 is TGCAGTGCTCGACAGGGGGCAAGTAACTATGGCTACACCTTC.

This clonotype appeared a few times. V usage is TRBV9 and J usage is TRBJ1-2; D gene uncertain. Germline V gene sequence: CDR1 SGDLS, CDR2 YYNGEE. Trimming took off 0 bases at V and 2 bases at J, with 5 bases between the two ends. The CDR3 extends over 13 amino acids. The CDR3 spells CASSVAGNYGYTF. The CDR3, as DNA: TGTGCCAGCAGCGTAGCAGGCAACTATGGCTACACCTTC.

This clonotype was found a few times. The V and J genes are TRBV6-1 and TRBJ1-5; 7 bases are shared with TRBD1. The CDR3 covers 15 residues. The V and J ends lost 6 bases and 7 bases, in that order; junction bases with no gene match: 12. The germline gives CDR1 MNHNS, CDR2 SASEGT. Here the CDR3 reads CASRLDRDPWQPQHF. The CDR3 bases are TGTGCCAGCAGACTCGACAGGGACCCTTGGCAGCCCCAGCATTTT.

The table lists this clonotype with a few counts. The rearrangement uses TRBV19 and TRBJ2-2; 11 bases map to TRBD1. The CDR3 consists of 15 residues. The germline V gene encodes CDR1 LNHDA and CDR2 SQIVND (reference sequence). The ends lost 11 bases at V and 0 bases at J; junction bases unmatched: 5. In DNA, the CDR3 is TGTGCCTCCGGGACAGGGGGGACGAACACCGGGGAGCTGTTTTTT. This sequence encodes CASGTGGTNTGELFF.

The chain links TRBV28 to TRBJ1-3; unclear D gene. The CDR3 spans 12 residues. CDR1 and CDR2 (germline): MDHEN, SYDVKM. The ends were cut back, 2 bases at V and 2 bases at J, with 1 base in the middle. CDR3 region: CASSLPGNTIYF. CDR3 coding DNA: TGTGCCAGCAGTTTACCTGGAAACACCATATATTTT.

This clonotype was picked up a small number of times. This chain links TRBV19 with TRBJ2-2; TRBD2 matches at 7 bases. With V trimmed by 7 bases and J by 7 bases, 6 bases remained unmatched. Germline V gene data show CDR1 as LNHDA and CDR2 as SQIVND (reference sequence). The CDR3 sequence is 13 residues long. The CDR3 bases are TGTGCCAGTATGGGAGGGTATGTCGGGGAGCTGTTTTTT. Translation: CASMGGYVGELFF.

The DNA of the CDR3 is TGTGCCTGGAGTCCCGGGACATCCTCAAGAACCCAGTACTTC. Translated, it gives CAWSPGTSSRTQYF. This chain joins TRBV30 and TRBJ2-5, with TRBD1 as a possible D gene (6 bases). V shed 2 bases and J shed 8 bases, with 18 bases lying between them. Germline V gene lookup returns CDR1 GTSNPN and CDR2 SVGIG (reference sequence). The CDR3 length is 14 residues.

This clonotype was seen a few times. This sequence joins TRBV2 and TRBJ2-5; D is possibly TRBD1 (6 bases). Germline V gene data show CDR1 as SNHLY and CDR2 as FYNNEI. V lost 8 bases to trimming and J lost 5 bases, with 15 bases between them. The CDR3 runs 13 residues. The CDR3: CASSLRGKETQYF. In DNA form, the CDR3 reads TGTGCCAGCTCCCTTAGGGGGAAGGAGACCCAGTACTTC.

In DNA form, the CDR3 reads TGTGCCGGCCGACCGGGGCAGGTTAATGAAAAACTGTTTTTT. Translating it yields CAGRPGQVNEKLFF. This chain connects TRBV27 to TRBJ1-4; a weak D match, TRBD1 (5 bases). The CDR3 spans 14 residues. Trimming cost V 11 bases and J 4 bases, with 17 bases left between them. Germline values: CDR1 MNHEY, CDR2 SMNVEV (reference sequence).

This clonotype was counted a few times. CDR3 sequence reads: CASSLGDRAGNQPQHF. DNA for the CDR3: TGTGCCAGCAGCTTGGGGGACAGGGCGGGCAATCAGCCCCAGCATTTT. This chain connects TRBV5-8 to TRBJ1-5; 9 bases are a match to TRBD1. CDR3 length: 16 residues. CDR1 is SGHTS, CDR2 YDEGEE, per germline. The V gene end was trimmed by 0 bases and the J gene end by 2 bases; junction bases not matched to a gene: 3.

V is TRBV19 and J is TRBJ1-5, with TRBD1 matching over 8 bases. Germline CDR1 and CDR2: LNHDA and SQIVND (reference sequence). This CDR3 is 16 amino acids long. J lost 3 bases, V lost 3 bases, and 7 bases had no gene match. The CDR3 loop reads CASSIGAGGLNQPQHF. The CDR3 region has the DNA TGTGCCAGTAGTATCGGGGCAGGGGGCCTCAATCAGCCCCAGCATTTT.

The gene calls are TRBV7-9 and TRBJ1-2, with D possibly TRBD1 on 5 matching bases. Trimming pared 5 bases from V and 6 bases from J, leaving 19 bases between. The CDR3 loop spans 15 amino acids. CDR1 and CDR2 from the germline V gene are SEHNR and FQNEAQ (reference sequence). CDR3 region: CASSPRRGFDDGYTF. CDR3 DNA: TGTGCCAGCAGCCCCCGGCGGGGGTTTGATGATGGCTACACCTTC.

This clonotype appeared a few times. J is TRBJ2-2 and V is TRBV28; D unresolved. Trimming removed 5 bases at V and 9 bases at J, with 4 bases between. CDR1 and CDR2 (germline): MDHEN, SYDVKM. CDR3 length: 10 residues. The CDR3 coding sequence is TGTGCCAGCAGTACCAGGGAGCTGTTTTTT. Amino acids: CASSTRELFF. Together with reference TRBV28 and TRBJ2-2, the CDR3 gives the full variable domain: DVKVTQSSRYLVKRTGEKVFLECVQDMDHENMFWYRQDPGLGLRLIYFSYDVKMKEKGDIPEGYSVSREKKERFSLILESASTNQTSMYLCASSTRELFFGEGSRLTVL.

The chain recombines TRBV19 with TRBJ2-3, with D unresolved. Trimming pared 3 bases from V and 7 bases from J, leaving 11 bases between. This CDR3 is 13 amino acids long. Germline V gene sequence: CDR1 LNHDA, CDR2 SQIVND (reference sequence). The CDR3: CASSMGNEYTQYF. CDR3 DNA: TGTGCCAGTAGTATGGGAAATGAATATACGCAGTATTTT. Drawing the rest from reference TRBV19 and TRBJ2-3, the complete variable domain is DGGITQSPKYLFRKEGQNVTLSCEQNLNHDAMYWYRQDPGQGLRLIYYSQIVNDFQKGDIAEGYSVSREKKESFPLTVTSAQKNPTAFYLCASSMGNEYTQYFGPGTRLTVL.

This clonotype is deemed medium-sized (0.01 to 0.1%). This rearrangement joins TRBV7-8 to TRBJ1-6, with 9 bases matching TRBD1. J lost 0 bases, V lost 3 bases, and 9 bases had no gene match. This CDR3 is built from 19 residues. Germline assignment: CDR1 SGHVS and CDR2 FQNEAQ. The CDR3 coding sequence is TGTGCCAGCAGCTTGTCCCGGGACAGGGAATCCTCCTATAATTCACCCCTCCACTTT. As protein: CASSLSRDRESSYNSPLHF.

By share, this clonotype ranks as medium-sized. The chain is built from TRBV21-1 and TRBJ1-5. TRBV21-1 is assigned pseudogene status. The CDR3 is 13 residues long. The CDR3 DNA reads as TGTGCCAGCAGCAAAGATGCCATAAGGCCCCAGCATTTT. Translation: CASSKDAIRPQHF.

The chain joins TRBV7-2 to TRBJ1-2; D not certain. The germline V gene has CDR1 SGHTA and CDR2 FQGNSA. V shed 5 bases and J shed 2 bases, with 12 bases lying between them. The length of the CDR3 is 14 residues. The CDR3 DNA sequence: TGTGCCAGCAGCGCAGTGTCGGGGAACTATGGCTACACCTTC. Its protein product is CASSAVSGNYGYTF.

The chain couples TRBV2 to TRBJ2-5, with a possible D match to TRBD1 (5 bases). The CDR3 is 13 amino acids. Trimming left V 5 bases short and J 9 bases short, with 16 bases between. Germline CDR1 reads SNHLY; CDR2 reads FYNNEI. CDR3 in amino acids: CASSSRPLGAQYF. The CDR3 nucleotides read TGTGCCAGCAGTTCCCGCCCATTAGGGGCCCAGTACTTC. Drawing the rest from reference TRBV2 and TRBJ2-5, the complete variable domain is EPEVTQTPSHQVTQMGQEVILRCVPISNHLYFYWYRQILGQKVEFLVSFYNNEISEKSEIFDDQFSVERPDGSNFTLKIRSTKLEDSAMYFCASSSRPLGAQYFGPGTRLLVL.

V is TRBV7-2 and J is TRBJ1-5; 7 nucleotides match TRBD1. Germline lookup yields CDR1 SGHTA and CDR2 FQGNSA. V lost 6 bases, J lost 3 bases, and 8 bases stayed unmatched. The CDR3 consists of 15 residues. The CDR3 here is CASSSDRAINQPQHF. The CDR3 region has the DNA TGTGCCAGCAGTTCAGACAGGGCAATCAATCAGCCCCAGCATTTT.

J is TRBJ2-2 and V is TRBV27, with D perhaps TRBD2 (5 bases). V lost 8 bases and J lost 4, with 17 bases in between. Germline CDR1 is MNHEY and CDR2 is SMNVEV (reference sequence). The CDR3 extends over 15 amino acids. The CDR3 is CASDNPGITTGELFF. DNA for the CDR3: TGTGCCAGCGATAATCCGGGAATAACCACCGGGGAGCTGTTTTTT.

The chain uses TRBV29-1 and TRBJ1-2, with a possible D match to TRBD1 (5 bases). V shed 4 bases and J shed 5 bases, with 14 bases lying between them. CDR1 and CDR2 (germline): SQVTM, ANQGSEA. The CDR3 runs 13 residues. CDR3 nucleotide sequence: TGCAGCGTTGTATCGGGGGTCTGGTATGGCTACACCTTC. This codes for CSVVSGVWYGYTF.

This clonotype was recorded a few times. The CDR3: CATTQGKTQYF. Written as DNA, the CDR3 is TGCGCCACCACCCAGGGAAAGACCCAGTACTTC. The rearrangement links TRBV10-2 to TRBJ2-5; weak D call: TRBD1 (5 bases). CDR3 size: 11 residues. With 10 bases removed from V and 6 bases from J, the gap between germline ends came to 12 bases. CDR1 WSHSY and CDR2 SAAADI come from the germline V gene.

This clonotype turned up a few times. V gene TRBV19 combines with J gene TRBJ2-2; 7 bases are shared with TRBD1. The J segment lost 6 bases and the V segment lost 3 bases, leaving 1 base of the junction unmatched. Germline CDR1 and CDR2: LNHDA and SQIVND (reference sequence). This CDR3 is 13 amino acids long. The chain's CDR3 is CASSIRGPGELFF. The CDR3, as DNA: TGTGCCAGTAGTATTAGGGGGCCCGGGGAGCTGTTTTTT.